This TCR beta chain was retrieved from a study of blood T cell repertoires in COVID-19 (dated by TCRdb to 2018 to 2021). For the wider study: Collaborator samples came from the United States, Italy and Spain and covered acute and convalescent phases of COVID-19. The prospective study material was composed of cDNA or gDNA derived from T cells, B-cell-depleted T cells, or PBMCs. Subjects who had been exposed to COVID-19, were actively infected with it, or had recovered from it provided the deeply sampled blood TCRbeta repertoires that made up the dataset. A freely available public database, intended as a resource for researchers studying the immune response to SARS-CoV-2, is where the repertoires were released. Samples were obtained from the ongoing ImmuneRACE study (first 160 participants) and from 1,254 subjects provided by 6 global collaborators. Nearly every sample came with metadata listing a de-identified subject ID, COVID-19 status, age in years and sex. HLA class I and class II types, where available, came from metadata supplied by the sample provider rather than from assay-based typing. The study at large found these results: The quantity of clinical and demographic metadata differed by source and by participant and was supplied without curation.

The germline V end is reduced by 7 bases and the J end by 7 bases; junction bases left unmatched: 9. Including the terminal cysteine and phenylalanine, the CDR3 comprises 14 residues. Only CDR3 DNA is held: 42 bases, read in frame from base 1. The germline V gene supplies CDR1 MNHEY and CDR2 SVGAGI. TCRbeta CDR3 regions were amplified from genomic DNA using the immunoSEQ Assay, a bias-controlled multiplex PCR. Turning to the authors' computational methods: Nucleated cell counts per sample were estimated from amplification of reference gene primers within the assay. To quantify the absolute abundance of each unique TCRbeta CDR3 rearrangement, sequence reads were collapsed and filtered. Productive Simpson clonality was computed per sample as the square root of Simpson's diversity index over productive rearrangements. The clones in this table, taken by TCRdb from immuneACCESS, are in-frame only. Not every clone is retained; where verified, under half of the shortfall comes from an unresolved V gene, and the cause of the rest is unknown. V and J calls and clone size are as listed in that table; D and trimming were resolved from the DNA. Here the sample has around 230,000 clones; around 88% occur a single time. The leading ten clones occupy 2.5% of the sample.

Participants in the prospective study were enrolled through a virtual design, were aged about 18 to 100 years, and lived in roughly 25 United States geographic areas. In the prospective study, participants were assigned to cohorts based on the clinical history participants reported in a screening survey and a study questionnaire. Mobile phlebotomists in the prospective study collected whole blood, serum and a nasopharyngeal or oropharyngeal swab from every participant. Over a 2-month period, participants in the prospective study had the option of providing additional blood draws and questionnaires. Before DNA extraction, blood samples from the prospective study were shipped at room temperature or frozen. Regarding this clone: Its antigen is unknown. Within one base of it there is no much larger clone, and no base qualities were kept.

Sequenced input: PBMCs or T cells enriched from blood (not recorded which). The receptor's source is a woman aged 40 to 50 with acute COVID-19. The chain is assembled from TRBV6-5 and TRBJ1-1, with 10 bases in between that match TRBD1. CDR3 region: CASTQTGGGFEAFF. The DNA sequence reads TGTGCCAGCACCCAGACAGGGGGCGGTTTTGAAGCTTTCTTT.